The 2 T cell receptor beta chains listed next were all sequenced from one sample in a study of cytomegalovirus exposure and HLA in healthy donors. The study ran its PCR with 60 Vbeta and 13 Jbeta primers. This table comes from immunoSEQ multiplex PCR, and its TCRdb copy is limited to in-frame clones, with some not included. The sample lists 120,000 or so clones; roughly 70% were seen once. Material: PBMCs. Source of these receptors: a middle-aged man in good health and CMV-seropositive.

The rearrangement joins TRBV5-1 to TRBJ2-2; 8 bases are a match to TRBD1. CDR1 is SGHRS, CDR2 YFSETQ, per germline. This CDR3 region has 14 residues. The junction had 3 bases not matched to a gene; V was cut back by 2 bases and J by 6 bases. CDR3 in amino acids: CASSFQGAAGELFF. Here the CDR3 DNA reads TGCGCCAGCAGCTTCCAGGGGGCGGCCGGGGAGCTGTTTTTT. Filled out from reference TRBV5-1 and TRBJ2-2, the complete variable domain reads KAGVTQTPRYLIKTRGQQVTLSCSPISGHRSVSWYQQTPGQGLQFLFEYFSETQRNKGNFPGRFSGRQFSNSRSEMNVSTLELGDSALYLCASSFQGAAGELFFGEGSRLTVL.

The rearrangement uses TRBV5-1 and TRBJ2-3; 7 bases fit TRBD1. Germline V CDR1 and CDR2: SGHRS, YFSETQ. The CDR3 is 16 residues long. V lost 3 bases to trimming and J lost 6 bases; unmatched junction nucleotides: 13. Written as DNA, the CDR3 is TGCGCCAGCAGCTCTAACCCGGGACAGAGAACTGATACGCAGTATTTT. This codes for CASSSNPGQRTDTQYF.